This T cell receptor (beta chain) appears in the sequencing data of a study of shared clonotypes between healthy human individuals. Terminally differentiated effector memory CD45RA+ cells were excluded from the naive CD8 cells, which were CD45RO-negative and positively selected for CCR7. To note about this clone: Its antigen is currently unknown.

Broader study findings: Researchers sampled only blood; tissue repertoires likely differ. The genetic and exposure-history diversity represented was limited by few donors.

The authors distributed each subset's genomic DNA evenly over several immunoSEQ plates. Sorted subsets were amplified in replicate PCRs using 200 to 250 ng DNA, tens of thousands of T cell genomes. Data came from immunoSEQ multiplex PCR; TCRdb stores just in-frame clones and leaves some out. The table shows more than 2 million clones, with 90% to 95% occurring only once. Sequenced input: naive CD8+ T cells from PBMCs. The receptor comes from a man between 18 and 35 years old in good health. Some clones in this sample may be carry-over from other donors' samples.

The CDR3 sequence is CASTLGERPTDTQYF. The CDR3 DNA follows: TGTGCCAGCACCCTTGGAGAGCGGCCCACAGATACGCAGTATTTT. The chain couples TRBV27 to TRBJ2-3; D perhaps matches TRBD2 (5 bases). Per germline, CDR1 MNHEY and CDR2 SMNVEV (reference sequence). This CDR3 has 15 amino acids. The ends were cut back, 7 bases at V and 2 bases at J, with 16 bases in the middle.